This T cell receptor (beta chain) was captured in a study of a mutant IDH1 vaccine in newly diagnosed glioma listed by TCRdb under 2021. General notes on the study: In the chemotherapy-containing groups, vaccination started alongside temozolomide cycles, whereas in patients who had radiotherapy alone it started 4-6 weeks after radiotherapy. Of the approximately 30 treated patients, about 62% were male and 37.5% were female, and the mean age was approximately 41 years. Prior to enrollment, standard therapy consisting of radiotherapy alone, temozolomide alone, or radiochemotherapy with temozolomide had been administered to patients, with the combination being received by most patients. Visit V12 was the week-35 safety follow-up and visit V13 was the week-47 end of study. Peripheral blood was drawn at six visits: V03 (baseline), V05, V07, V10, V12 and V13. For exploratory analyses, some 24 treated patients had longitudinal TCRB deep sequencing done wherever samples were available.

CDR1 is given as SGHNT and CDR2 as YENEEA, both from the germline V gene. Taken from cysteine to phenylalanine, the CDR3 has 16 residues. Only CDR3 DNA is held: 48 bases, read in frame from base 1. At the junction V is shortened by 5 bases and J by 0 bases, with 13 bases in between. Library method: the immunoSEQ multiplex PCR assay. Rearranged TCR beta chain sequences were amplified with the hsTCRB Kit following the manufacturer's protocol. Sequencing of TCRB libraries was carried out on an Illumina MiSeq. In the source study's methods: The proprietary platform of the kit vendor was used for demultiplexing, trimming and gene mapping. Here the immuneACCESS table is served through TCRdb, limited to in-frame sequences with V and J called. Missing clones are a known gap in these copies; in checked studies unresolved V genes cover under half, and the rest lacks a known reason. Clone size and V and J calls were adopted from that table, with D and trimming inferred from the DNA. The sample contains 35,000 to 45,000 clones, roughly four fifths of them found a single time. The ten largest clones add up to 5.1% of the sample.

The study at large found these results: Vaccine-induced immune responses across multiple MHC alleles were detected in about 93% of patients. The authors noted that analyses of patient blood samples could not be reproduced because of sample limitations. Changes in the top peripheral T cell clonotypes picked up by TCRB sequencing did not appear to be linked to pseudoprogression. PBMC samples for TCRB deep sequencing were selected based on availability.

A note on this clone: Which antigen it targets is not known. One base away there is no much larger clone; base qualities are not given.

Taken with the paper, the label for time point translates to: week 35, safety follow-up. Every vaccine dose consisted of 300 ug of a 20-mer mutant IDH1 peptide in Montanide, administered subcutaneously together with topical imiquimod. Across visits V03 through V10, patients got a total of eight vaccinations, given in weeks 1, 3, 5, 7, 11, 15, 19 and 23. All donors had newly diagnosed IDH1-mutant astrocytomas of WHO grade 3 or 4 that showed loss of nuclear ATRX. The samples were drawn from NOA16, a multicentre, single-arm, open-label phase I trial in Germany that tested a mutant IDH1 peptide vaccine in humans for the first time. Genomic DNA for TCRB sequencing was isolated from EDTA blood with the DNeasy Blood and Tissue Kit.

The sequence came from a woman aged 45-59 years with glioma. The sample in question was PBMCs, obtained from a glioma patient whose treatment included an IDH1 peptide vaccine. The chain joins TRBV11-3 to TRBJ2-2; perhaps TRBD2 is the D gene, with 6 bases matching. CDR3 region: CASSAGGASNTGELFF. DNA sequence: TGTGCCAGCAGCGCCGGAGGGGCCTCGAACACCGGGGAGCTGTTTTTT. The full variable domain, with segments outside the CDR3 supplied by the reference TRBV11-3 and TRBJ2-2 proteins, appears as EAGVVQSPRYKIIEKKQPVAFWCNPISGHNTLYWYLQNLGQGPELLIRYENEEAVDDSQLPKDRFSAERLKGVDSTLKIQPAELGDSAVYLCASSAGGASNTGELFFGEGSRLTVL.